The sequence of this T cell receptor (beta chain) was determined in a study of T-cell reconstitution after alpha-beta-depleted transplantation in children. Study conclusions and caveats: Reportedly, only several hundred clones from non-depleted graft cells drove alpha-beta T-cell counts at about two months. Elevated TCRbeta diversity at day 60 was traced, in some patients, to surviving recipient T cells and thymic progenitors. After one year, T-cell counts and TCRbeta diversity mostly came from new T cells.

This clonotype occurred many times. Its target is unknown. For TCRbeta, the library was prepared with unique molecular identifiers. TCRdb reprocessed the PCR reads with MiXCR, giving one entry per CDR3 protein. The data contain over 200,000 distinct CDR3 sequences, roughly a tenth of them singletons. V was pared by 0 bases and J by 2 bases, with 10 bases between. Per germline, CDR1 MNHEY and CDR2 SVGAGI. The CDR3 is made up of 15 amino acids. The specimen was PBMCs, collected before TCRalphabeta/CD19-depleted stem cell transplant. This chain joins TRBV6-5 and TRBJ1-2; a weak D match, TRBD1 (5 bases). This receptor was taken from a child in the first two years of life with acute myeloid leukemia, due to receive a stem cell transplant. The CDR3 nucleotides are TGTGCCAGCAGTTACTCCCCGGCAGGGAACTATGGCTACACCTTC. It codes for CASSYSPAGNYGYTF.